A single sample is the source of the 8 T cell receptor beta chains below, sequenced in a study of CD8+ T cells in alopecia areata. The authors extracted RNA and reverse transcribed it into cDNA as the sequencing template. Some clones are missing from TCRdb's copy, which holds only in-frame ones; the method was immunoSEQ multiplex PCR. The data hold roughly 130,000 clones, with 50% to 60% observed a single time. The specimen comprised CD4+ T cells sorted from blood, sampled at week 0. Receptors originate from a human donor with alopecia areata.

The chain combines TRBV7-8 with TRBJ1-2; the D is unclear. Trimming removed 2 bases at V and 2 bases at J, with 9 bases between. CDR3 size: 14 residues. Looked up from germline, CDR1 is SGHVS and CDR2 is FQNEAQ. This CDR3 reads CASSLRRTNYGYTF. In DNA, the CDR3 is TGTGCCAGCAGCTTACGCCGGACGAACTATGGCTACACCTTC.

The gene calls are TRBV5-1 and TRBJ2-1; D gene ambiguous. CDR3 size: 17 residues. Germline V gives CDR1 SGHRS, CDR2 YFSETQ. Deletions cut 2 bases from V and 6 bases from J, with 21 bases between. In nucleotides, the CDR3 is TGCGCCAGCAGCTTTGGTGGCATAACAGATAAGAGCAATGAGCAGTTCTTC. Protein: CASSFGGITDKSNEQFF.

This chain connects TRBV11-2 to TRBJ2-5; 12 bases line up with TRBD2. V shed 4 bases, J shed 3 bases, and the junction held 6 bases outside the gene matches. CDR1 and CDR2 from the germline V gene are SGHAT and FQNNGV. CDR3 size: 16 residues. The CDR3 sequence is CASSSWGLAGEETQYF. CDR3 bases: TGTGCCAGCAGCTCTTGGGGACTAGCGGGTGAAGAGACCCAGTACTTC.

This clone came up a few times. V gene TRBV29-1 combines with J gene TRBJ2-5; possibly TRBD1 for D (5 bases). V lost 7 bases to trimming and J lost 2 bases, with 11 bases between them. The length of the CDR3 is 12 residues. Germline CDR1 reads SQVTM; CDR2 reads ANQGSEA. CDR3: CSEQGTQETQYF. DNA for the CDR3: TGCAGCGAGCAGGGAACACAAGAGACCCAGTACTTC.

This clone was observed a handful of times. The junction and the germline gene differ at one end; a read error may be behind it. This chain links TRBV6-5 with TRBJ2-3; 8 nucleotides agree with TRBD2. The length of the CDR3 is 15 residues. Germline V gene sequence: CDR1 MNHEY, CDR2 SVGAGI. The CDR3 spells CAISGASGPTDTQYF. CDR3 DNA: TGTGCCATCAGTGGGGCTAGCGGGCCCACAGATACGCAGTATTTT.

The chain joins TRBV5-1 to TRBJ2-5; 10 bases align to TRBD2. The CDR3 contains 15 residues. The V and J ends lost 0 bases and 5 bases, in that order; junction bases with no gene match: 4. Germline V gives CDR1 SGHRS, CDR2 YFSETQ. The CDR3 DNA follows: TGCGCCAGCAGCTTGGATCTAGCGGGAGTGGAGACCCAGTACTTC. Residues: CASSLDLAGVETQYF.

J is TRBJ1-1 and V is TRBV6-5, with a possible D match to TRBD1 (5 bases). The CDR3 is 14 residues long. The ends were cut back, 0 bases at V and 8 bases at J, with 13 bases in the middle. CDR1 MNHEY and CDR2 SVGAGI come from the germline V gene. The CDR3, as DNA: TGTGCCAGCAGTTACTCGGGGGGATTTAGGGAAGCTTTCTTT. It specifies CASSYSGGFREAFF.

This clone was seen only once. The rearrangement links TRBV27 to TRBJ2-5; D perhaps matches TRBD2 (6 bases). TRBJ2-7 matches the DNA end more closely, so the J call is doubtful. The germline gives CDR1 MNHEY, CDR2 SMNVEV (reference sequence). This CDR3 region has 14 residues. The DNA for the CDR3 is TGTGCCAGCAGTTTACGGGGAGGCGAGGGCGAGCAGTACTTC. It is translated as CASSLRGGEGEQYF.